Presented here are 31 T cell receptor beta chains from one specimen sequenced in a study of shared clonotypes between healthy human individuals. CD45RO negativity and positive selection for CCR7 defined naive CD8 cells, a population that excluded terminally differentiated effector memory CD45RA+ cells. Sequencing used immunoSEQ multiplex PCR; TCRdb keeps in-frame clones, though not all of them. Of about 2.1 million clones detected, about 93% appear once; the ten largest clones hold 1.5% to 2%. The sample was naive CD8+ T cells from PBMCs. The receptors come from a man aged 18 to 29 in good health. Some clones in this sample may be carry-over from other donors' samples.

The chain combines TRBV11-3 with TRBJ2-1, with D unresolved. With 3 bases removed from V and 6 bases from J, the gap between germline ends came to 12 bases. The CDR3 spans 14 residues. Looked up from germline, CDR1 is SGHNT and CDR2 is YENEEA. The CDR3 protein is CASSFTRGVNEQFF. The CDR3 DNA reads TGTGCCAGCAGCTTCACCAGAGGTGTCAATGAGCAGTTCTTC.

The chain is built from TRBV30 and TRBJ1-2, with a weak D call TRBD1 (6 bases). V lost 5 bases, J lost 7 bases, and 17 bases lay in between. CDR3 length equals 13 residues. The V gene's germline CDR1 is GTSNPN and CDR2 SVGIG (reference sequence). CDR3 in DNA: TGTGCCTGGGACCCCGCCAGGGGCTTTGGCTACACCTTC. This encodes CAWDPARGFGYTF.

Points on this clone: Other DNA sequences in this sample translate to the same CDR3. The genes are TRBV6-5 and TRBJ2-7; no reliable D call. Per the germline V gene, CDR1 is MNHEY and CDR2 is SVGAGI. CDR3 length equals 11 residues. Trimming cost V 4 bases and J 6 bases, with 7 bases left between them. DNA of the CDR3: TGTGCCAGCAGTTCCCTCGGCGAGCAGTACTTC. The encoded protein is CASSSLGEQYF.

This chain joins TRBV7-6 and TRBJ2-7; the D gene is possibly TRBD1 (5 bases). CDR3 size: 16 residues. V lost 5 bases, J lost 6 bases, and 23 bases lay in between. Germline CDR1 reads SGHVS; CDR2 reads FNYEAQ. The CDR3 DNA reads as TGTGCCAGCAGCCAATCGGAAGGGGCGATTTGGTTCGAGCAGTACTTC. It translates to CASSQSEGAIWFEQYF.

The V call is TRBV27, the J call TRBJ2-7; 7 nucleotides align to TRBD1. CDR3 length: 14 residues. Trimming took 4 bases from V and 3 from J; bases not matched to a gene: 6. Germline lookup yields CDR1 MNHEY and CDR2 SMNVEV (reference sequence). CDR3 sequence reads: CASSWGQYNYEQYF. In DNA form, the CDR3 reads TGTGCCAGCAGTTGGGGACAGTACAACTACGAGCAGTACTTC.

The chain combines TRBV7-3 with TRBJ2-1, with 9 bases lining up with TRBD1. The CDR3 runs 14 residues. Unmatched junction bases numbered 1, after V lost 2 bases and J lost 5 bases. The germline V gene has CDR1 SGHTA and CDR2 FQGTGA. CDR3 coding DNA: TGTGCCAGCAGCTTAGGGACAGGGAACAATGAGCAGTTCTTC. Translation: CASSLGTGNNEQFF.

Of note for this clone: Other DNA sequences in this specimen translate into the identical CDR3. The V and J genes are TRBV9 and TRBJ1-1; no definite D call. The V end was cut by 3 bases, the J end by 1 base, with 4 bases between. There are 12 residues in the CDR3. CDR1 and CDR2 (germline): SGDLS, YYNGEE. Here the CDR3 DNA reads TGTGCCAGCAGCGCCCAGAACACTGAAGCTTTCTTT. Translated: CASSAQNTEAFF.

In DNA form, the CDR3 reads TGCGCCAGCAGCCTCCCGACAGGGTCCCACCAAGAGACCCAGTACTTC. Protein sequence: CASSLPTGSHQETQYF. This chain joins TRBV4-1 and TRBJ2-5; 7 nucleotides align to TRBD1. J was trimmed by 0 bases and V by 4 bases; bases with no gene match: 8. The CDR3 is 16 amino acids. Germline V gives CDR1 MGHRA, CDR2 YSYEKL.

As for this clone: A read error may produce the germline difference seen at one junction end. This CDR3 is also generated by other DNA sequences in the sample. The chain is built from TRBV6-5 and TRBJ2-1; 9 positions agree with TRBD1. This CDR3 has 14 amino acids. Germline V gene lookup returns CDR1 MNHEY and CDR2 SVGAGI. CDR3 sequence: CASSYPTGGAEQFF. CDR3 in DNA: TGCGCCAGCAGTTACCCGACAGGGGGTGCTGAGCAGTTCTTC.

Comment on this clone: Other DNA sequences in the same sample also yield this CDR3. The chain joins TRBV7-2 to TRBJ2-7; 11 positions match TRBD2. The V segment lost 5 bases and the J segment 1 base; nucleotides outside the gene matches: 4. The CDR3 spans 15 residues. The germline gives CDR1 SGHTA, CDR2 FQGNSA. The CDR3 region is CASSLTSGGSYEQYF. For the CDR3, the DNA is TGTGCCAGCAGCCTAACTAGCGGGGGATCCTACGAGCAGTACTTC.

CDR3 residues: CASSPGPYNEQFF. In DNA, the CDR3 is TGTGCCAGCTCACCGGGACCGTACAATGAGCAGTTCTTC. J is TRBJ2-1 and V is TRBV18, with D perhaps being TRBD1 or TRBD2 (5 bases each). Between the trimmed V and J ends, which lost 3 bases and 4 bases, there was a span of 7 bases. Germline CDR1 and CDR2: KGHSH and LQKENI. The CDR3 loop spans 13 amino acids.

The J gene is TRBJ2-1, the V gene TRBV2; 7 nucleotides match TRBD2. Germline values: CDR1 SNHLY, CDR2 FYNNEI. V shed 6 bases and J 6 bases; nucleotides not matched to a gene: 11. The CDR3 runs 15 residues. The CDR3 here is CASSVGTMEGNEQFF. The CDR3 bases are TGTGCCAGCAGCGTCGGGACTATGGAGGGCAATGAGCAGTTCTTC.

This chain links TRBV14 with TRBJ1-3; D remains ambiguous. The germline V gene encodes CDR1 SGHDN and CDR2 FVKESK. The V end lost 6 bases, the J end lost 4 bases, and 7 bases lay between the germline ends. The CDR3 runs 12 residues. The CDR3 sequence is CASSPVGNTIYF. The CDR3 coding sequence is TGTGCCAGCAGTCCCGTCGGAAACACCATATATTTT.

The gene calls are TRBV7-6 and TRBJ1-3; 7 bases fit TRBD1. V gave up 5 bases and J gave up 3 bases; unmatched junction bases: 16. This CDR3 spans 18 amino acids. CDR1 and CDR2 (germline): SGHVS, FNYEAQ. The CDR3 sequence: CASSPTQRTGLGGNTIYF. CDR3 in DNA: TGTGCCAGCAGCCCTACCCAAAGGACAGGCCTAGGTGGAAACACCATATATTTT.

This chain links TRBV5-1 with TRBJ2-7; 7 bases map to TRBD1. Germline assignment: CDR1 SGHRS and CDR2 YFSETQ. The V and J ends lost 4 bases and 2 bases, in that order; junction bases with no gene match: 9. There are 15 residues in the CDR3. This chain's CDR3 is CASSPDPDRAYEQYF. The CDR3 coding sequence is TGCGCCAGCAGCCCCGACCCTGACAGGGCCTACGAGCAGTACTTC.

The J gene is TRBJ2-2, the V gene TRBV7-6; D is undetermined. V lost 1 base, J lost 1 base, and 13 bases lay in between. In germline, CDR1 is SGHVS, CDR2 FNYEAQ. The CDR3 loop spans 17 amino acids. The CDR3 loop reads CASSLDWAVRNTGELFF. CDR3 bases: TGTGCCAGCAGCTTAGACTGGGCCGTGAGGAACACCGGGGAGCTGTTTTTT.

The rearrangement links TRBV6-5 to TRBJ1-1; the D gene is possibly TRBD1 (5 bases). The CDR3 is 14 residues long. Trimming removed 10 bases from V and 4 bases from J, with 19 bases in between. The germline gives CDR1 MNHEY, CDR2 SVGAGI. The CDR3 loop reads CANSHGGAGTEAFF. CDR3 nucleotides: TGTGCCAACAGCCACGGGGGAGCGGGCACTGAAGCTTTCTTT.

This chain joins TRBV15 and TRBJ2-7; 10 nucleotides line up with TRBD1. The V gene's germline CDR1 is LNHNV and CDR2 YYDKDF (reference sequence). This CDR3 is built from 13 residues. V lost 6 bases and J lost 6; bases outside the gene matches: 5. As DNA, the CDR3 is TGTGCCACCAGGGACGACAGGGGGCGCGAGCAGTACTTC. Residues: CATRDDRGREQYF.

CDR3 bases: TGTGCCAGCAGCTTGATGGGGTATAGCAATCAGCCCCAGCATTTT. Amino acid sequence: CASSLMGYSNQPQHF. This rearrangement joins TRBV5-5 to TRBJ1-5, with D hard to call. V lost 1 base to trimming and J lost 0 bases, with 8 bases between them. The germline CDR1 and CDR2 sequences are SGHKS and YYEKEE (reference sequence). The CDR3 consists of 15 residues.

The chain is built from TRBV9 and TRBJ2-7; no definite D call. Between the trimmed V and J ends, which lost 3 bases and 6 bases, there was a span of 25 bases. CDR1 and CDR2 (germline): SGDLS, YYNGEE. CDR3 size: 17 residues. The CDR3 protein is CASSAQATISSPREQYF. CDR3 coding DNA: TGTGCCAGCAGCGCCCAGGCGACAATCTCCTCCCCTCGCGAGCAGTACTTC.

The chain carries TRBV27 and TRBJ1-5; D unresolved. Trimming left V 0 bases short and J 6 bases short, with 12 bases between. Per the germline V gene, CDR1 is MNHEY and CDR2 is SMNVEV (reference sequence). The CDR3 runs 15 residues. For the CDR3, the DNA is TGTGCCAGCAGTTTATCGCTGGAGGACGTTCAGCCCCAGCATTTT. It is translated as CASSLSLEDVQPQHF.

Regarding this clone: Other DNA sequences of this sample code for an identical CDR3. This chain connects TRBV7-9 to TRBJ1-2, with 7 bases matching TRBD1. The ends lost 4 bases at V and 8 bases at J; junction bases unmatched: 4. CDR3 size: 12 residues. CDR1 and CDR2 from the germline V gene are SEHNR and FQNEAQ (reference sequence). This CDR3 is CASSSDRDGYTF. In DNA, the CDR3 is TGTGCCAGCAGCTCCGACAGGGACGGCTACACCTTC.

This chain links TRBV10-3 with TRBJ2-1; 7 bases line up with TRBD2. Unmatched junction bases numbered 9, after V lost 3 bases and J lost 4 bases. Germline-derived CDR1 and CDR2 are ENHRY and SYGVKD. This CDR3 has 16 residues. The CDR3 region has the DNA TGTGCCATCAGTGAAGTGGCGGGAGACCCTTACAATGAGCAGTTCTTC. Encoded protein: CAISEVAGDPYNEQFF.

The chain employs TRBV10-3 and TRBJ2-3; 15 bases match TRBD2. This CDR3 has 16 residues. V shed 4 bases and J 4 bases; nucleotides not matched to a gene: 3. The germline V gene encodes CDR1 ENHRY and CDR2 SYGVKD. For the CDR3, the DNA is TGTGCCATCAGTGGGACTAGCGGGAGGGAAGCAGATACGCAGTATTTT. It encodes CAISGTSGREADTQYF.

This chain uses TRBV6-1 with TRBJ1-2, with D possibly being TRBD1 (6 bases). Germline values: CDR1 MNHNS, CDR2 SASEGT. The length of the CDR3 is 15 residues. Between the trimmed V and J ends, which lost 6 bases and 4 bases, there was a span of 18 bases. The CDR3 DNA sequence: TGTGCCAGCAGACCCGACGTAGACAGGCCCTATGGCTACACCTTC. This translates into CASRPDVDRPYGYTF.

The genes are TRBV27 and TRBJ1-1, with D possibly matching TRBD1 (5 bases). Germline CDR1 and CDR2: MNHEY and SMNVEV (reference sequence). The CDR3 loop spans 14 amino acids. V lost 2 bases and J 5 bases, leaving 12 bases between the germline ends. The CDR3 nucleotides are TGTGCCAGCAGTTTAAGGTCGGCAGGGACTGAAGCTTTCTTT. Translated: CASSLRSAGTEAFF.

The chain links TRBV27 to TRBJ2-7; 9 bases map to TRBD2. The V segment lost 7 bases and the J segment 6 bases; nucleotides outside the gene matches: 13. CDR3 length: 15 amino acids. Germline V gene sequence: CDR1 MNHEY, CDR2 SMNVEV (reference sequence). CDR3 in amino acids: CASTEGSSGTGEQYF. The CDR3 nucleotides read TGTGCCAGCACCGAAGGGTCTAGCGGGACGGGCGAGCAGTACTTC.

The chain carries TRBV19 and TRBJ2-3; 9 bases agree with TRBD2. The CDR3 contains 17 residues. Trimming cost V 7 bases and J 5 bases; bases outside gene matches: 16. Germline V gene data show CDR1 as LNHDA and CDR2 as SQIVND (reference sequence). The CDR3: CASIGGLAGPLGDTQYF. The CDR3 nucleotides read TGTGCCAGTATAGGCGGGCTAGCGGGGCCCCTCGGAGATACGCAGTATTTT.

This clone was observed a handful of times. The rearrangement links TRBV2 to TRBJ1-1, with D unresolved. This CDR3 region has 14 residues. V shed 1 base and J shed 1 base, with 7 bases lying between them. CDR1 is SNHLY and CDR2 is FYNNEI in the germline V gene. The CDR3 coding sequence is TGTGCCAGCAGTGAAGTATACCAGAACACTGAAGCTTTCTTT. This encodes CASSEVYQNTEAFF.

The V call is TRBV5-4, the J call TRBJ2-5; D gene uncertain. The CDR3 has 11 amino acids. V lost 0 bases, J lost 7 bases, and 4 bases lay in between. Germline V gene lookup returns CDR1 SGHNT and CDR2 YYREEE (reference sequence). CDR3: CASSLGGTQYF. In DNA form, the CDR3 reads TGTGCCAGCAGCTTGGGGGGGACCCAGTACTTC. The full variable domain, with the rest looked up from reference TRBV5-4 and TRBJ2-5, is ETGVTQSPTHLIKTRGQQVTLRCSSQSGHNTVSWYQQALGQGPQFIFQYYREEENGRGNFPPRFSGLQFPNYSSELNVNALELDDSALYLCASSLGGTQYFGPGTRLLVL.

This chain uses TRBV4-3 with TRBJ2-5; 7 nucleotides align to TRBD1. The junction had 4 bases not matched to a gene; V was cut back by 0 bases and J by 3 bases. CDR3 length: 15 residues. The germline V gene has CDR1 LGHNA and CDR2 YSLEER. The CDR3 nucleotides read TGCGCCAGCAGCCAAGAAGTACAGGGGAAAGAGACCCAGTACTTC. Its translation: CASSQEVQGKETQYF.